This T cell receptor (beta chain) is from a study of response to subunit inactivated influenza vaccine. This CDR3 spans 13 amino acids. V was clipped by 2 bases and J by 6 bases, with 12 bases between them. The V gene's germline CDR1 is SGDLS and CDR2 YYNGEE. TCRdb redid the calling of the RT-PCR reads with MiXCR, one entry per CDR3 protein. Of around 710,000 distinct CDR3 sequences listed, approximately 14% are singletons. This TCR came from a man aged 45-60 years who received an inactivated influenza vaccine. Material: PBMCs from blood, obtained around two weeks before vaccination. The chain uses TRBV9 and TRBJ2-7; D is uncertain. The CDR3, as DNA: TGTGCCAGCAGCGTTACGGGCGGCGGCGAGCAGTACTTC. As protein: CASSVTGGGEQYF.